This TCR beta chain was found in a study of T cell responses to AZD1222 COVID-19 vaccine listed by TCRdb under 2021. Background on the whole study: TCR sequencing covered some 240 trial participants: about 210 given two doses of AZD1222 and 26 given two doses of MenACWY control vaccine. Trial participants were enrolled by age into 18-55, 56-69 and 70-plus year subgroups, with around 150, 28 and 57 TCR-sequenced participants respectively.

The CDR3 regions of human TCRbeta chains were analyzed by immunosequencing. As for how the authors treated the data: TCRs in the repertoires were matched against a reference library of SARS-CoV-2-specific TCRs that had been generated with the MIRA antigen-specificity platform. Breadth meant the fraction of unique TCRs that were SARS-CoV-2-associated, whereas depth meant the fraction of total T cells that were SARS-CoV-2-associated. Using the MIRA data, each spike-specific TCR was assigned both to the spike region to which the TCR was reactive and to a CD4 or CD8 class. Log10-transformed breadth and depth values were compared by one-way ANOVA with Sidak's multiple comparisons tests. TCRdb's version of the immuneACCESS table is confined to in-frame rearrangements and falls short of the full clone set. An unresolved V gene accounts for under half of the shortfall where checked; the remainder is of unknown origin. Clone size and the V and J calls come from that table; the DNA yielded D and trimming. Across this sample there are some 150,000 clones, with about 87% seen only once. The ten largest clones represent more than 3% of the sample.

Regarding this clone: This clone's antigen is unknown. Base quality data are lacking; no much larger clone is found one base away.

The paper as a whole reports these results and caveats: Participants were mostly white British and included more females than males, and it was suggested by the authors that clonal diversity may have been underestimated. No day 14 peak-response samples were available, so repertoires were characterized only after the peak T cell response. Nearly half of unique spike-specific TCRs reportedly recognized epitopes outside regions mutated in the B.1.351 and B.1.1.7 variants. A significant rise in spike-specific TCR breadth and depth was observed after two AZD1222 doses relative to day 0 and relative to MenACWY recipients. The 56-69-year group was small, and its depth increase did not reach significance, likely because of low power. CD4 TCRs associated with the vaccine covered the entire spike protein, and the dominant responses were in regions 160-218 and 743-854. Conclusions about previously exposed vaccinees are limited, since just six or seven AZD1222 recipients were seropositive for SARS-CoV-2 at baseline.

The intended sense of this specimen's time point label: baseline before first vaccination. What this sample's treatment or condition label stands for: meningococcal conjugate vaccine given as trial control. Vaccinee samples came from UK trials COV001 and COV002, including a single-blind randomized controlled phase 2/3 trial of AZD1222 (ChAdOx1 nCoV-19) in healthy adults. Trial participant PBMC samples were collected at day 0 and day 28 after the second dose for TCRbeta chain sequencing. CDR1 and CDR2 (MDHEN, SYDVKM) derive from the germline V gene. At the junction V is shortened by 2 bases and J by 7 bases, with 11 bases in between. The cysteine opens and the phenylalanine closes a CDR3 of 14 amino acids. The CDR3 DNA has 42 bases and is translated from base 1.

This receptor was obtained from an adult in good health. This sequence uses TRBV28 and TRBJ1-4; confidence is insufficient to name the D gene. The sample here was peripheral blood, taken on day 0 of MenACWY control vaccination. The CDR3 is CASSLGQEPEKLFF. The DNA sequence follows: TGTGCCAGCAGTTTAGGGCAGGAGCCTGAAAAACTGTTTTTT.